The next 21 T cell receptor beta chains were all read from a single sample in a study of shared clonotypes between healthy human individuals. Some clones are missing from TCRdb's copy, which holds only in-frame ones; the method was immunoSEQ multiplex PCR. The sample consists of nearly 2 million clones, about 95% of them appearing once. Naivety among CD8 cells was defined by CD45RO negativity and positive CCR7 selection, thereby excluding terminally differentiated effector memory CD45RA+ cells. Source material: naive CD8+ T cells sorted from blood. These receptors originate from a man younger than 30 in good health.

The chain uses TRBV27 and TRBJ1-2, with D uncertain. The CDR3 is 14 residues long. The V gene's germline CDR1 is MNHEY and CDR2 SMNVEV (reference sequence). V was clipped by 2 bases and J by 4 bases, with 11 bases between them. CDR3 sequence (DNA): TGTGCCAGCAGTTTAAAGGCCGGAAGCTATGGCTACACCTTC. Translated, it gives CASSLKAGSYGYTF.

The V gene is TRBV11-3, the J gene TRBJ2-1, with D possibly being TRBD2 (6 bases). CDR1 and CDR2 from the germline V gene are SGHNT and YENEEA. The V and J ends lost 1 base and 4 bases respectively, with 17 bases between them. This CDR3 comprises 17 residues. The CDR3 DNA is TGTGCCAGCAGCTTAGGCACCGGGACTTCGATATACAATGAGCAGTTCTTC. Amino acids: CASSLGTGTSIYNEQFF.

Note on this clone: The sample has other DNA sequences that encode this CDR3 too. The DNA for the CDR3 is TGCGCCAGCAGCTTGTTTCCAGCCTACGAGCAGTACTTC. Amino acid sequence: CASSLFPAYEQYF. The chain employs TRBV5-1 and TRBJ2-7; D gene unclear. Germline CDR1 reads SGHRS; CDR2 reads YFSETQ. The V end was cut by 1 base, the J end by 2 bases, with 7 bases between. The CDR3 sequence is 13 residues long.

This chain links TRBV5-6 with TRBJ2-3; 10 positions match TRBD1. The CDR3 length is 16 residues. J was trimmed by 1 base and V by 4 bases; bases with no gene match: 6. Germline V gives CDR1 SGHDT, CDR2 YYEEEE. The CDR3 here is CASSPVGTGGTDTQYF. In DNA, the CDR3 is TGTGCCAGCAGCCCCGTGGGGACAGGGGGCACAGATACGCAGTATTTT.

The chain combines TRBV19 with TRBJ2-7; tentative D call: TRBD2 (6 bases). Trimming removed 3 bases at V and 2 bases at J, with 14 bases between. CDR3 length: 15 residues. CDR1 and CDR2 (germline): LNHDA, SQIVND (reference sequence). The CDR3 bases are TGTGCCAGTAGTATTTCGGGAGAAGAAACCTACGAGCAGTACTTC. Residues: CASSISGEETYEQYF. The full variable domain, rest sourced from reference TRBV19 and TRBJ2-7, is DGGITQSPKYLFRKEGQNVTLSCEQNLNHDAMYWYRQDPGQGLRLIYYSQIVNDFQKGDIAEGYSVSREKKESFPLTVTSAQKNPTAFYLCASSISGEETYEQYFGPGTRLTVT.

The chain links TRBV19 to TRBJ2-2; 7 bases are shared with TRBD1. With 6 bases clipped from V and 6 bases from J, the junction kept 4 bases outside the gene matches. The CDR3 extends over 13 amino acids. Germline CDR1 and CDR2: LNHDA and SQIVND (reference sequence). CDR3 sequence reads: CASRIGQAGELFF. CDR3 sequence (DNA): TGTGCCAGTAGGATTGGACAGGCCGGGGAGCTGTTTTTT.

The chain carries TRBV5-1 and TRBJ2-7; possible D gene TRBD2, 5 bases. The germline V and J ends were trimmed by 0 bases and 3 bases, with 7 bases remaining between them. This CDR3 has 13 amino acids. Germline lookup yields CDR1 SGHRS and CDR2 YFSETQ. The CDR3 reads CASSLEGGYEQYF. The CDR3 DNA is TGCGCCAGCAGCTTGGAAGGAGGCTACGAGCAGTACTTC.

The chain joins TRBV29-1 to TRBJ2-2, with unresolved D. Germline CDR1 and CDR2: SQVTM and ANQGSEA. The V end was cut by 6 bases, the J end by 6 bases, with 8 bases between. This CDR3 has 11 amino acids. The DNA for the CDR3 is TGCAGCGTCCTACATTCCGGGGAGCTGTTTTTT. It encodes CSVLHSGELFF.

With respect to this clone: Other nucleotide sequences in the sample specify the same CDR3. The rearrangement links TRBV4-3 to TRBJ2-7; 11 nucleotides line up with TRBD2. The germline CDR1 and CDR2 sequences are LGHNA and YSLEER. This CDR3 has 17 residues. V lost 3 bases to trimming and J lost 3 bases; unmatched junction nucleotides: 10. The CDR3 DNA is TGCGCCAGCAGCCAGGGCCCCGGGCTAGCGGGAGGCTACGAGCAGTACTTC. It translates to CASSQGPGLAGGYEQYF.

CDR3 loop: CASSAPWAANNEQFF. The CDR3 bases are TGTGCCAGCAGTGCCCCTTGGGCAGCTAACAATGAGCAGTTCTTC. This sequence joins TRBV2 and TRBJ2-1, with unresolved D. Per germline, CDR1 SNHLY and CDR2 FYNNEI. There are 15 residues in the CDR3. V was shortened by 4 bases and J by 5 bases, with 15 bases between the two germline ends.

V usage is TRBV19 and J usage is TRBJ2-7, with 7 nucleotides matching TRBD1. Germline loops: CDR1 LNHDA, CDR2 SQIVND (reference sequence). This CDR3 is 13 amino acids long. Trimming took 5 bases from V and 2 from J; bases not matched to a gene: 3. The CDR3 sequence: CASSYRGAYEQYF. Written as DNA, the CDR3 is TGTGCCAGTAGTTACAGGGGAGCCTACGAGCAGTACTTC.

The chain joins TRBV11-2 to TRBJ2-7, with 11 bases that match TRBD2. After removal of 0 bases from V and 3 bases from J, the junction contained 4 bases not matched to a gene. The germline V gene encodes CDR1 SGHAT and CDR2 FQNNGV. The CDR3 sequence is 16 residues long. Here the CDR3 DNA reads TGTGCCAGCAGCTTAGATTGGGGACTAGCGGTCTACGAGCAGTACTTC. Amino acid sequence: CASSLDWGLAVYEQYF.

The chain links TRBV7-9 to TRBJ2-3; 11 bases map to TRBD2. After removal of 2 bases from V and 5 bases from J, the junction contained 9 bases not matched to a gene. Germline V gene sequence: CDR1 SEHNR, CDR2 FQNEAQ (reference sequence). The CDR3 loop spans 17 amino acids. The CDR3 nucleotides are TGTGCCAGCAGCTTACTACTAGCGGGAGTCGAGGAAGATACGCAGTATTTT. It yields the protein CASSLLLAGVEEDTQYF.

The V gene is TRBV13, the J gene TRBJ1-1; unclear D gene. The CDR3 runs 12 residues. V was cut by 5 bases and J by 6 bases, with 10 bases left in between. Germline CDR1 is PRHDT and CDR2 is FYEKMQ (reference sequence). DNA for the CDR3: TGTGCCAGCAGCCTCGAAGGCGCTGAAGCTTTCTTT. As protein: CASSLEGAEAFF. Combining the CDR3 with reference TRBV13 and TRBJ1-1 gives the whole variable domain AAGVIQSPRHLIKEKRETATLKCYPIPRHDTVYWYQQGPGQDPQFLISFYEKMQSDKGSIPDRFSAQQFSDYHSELNMSSLELGDSALYFCASSLEGAEAFFGQGTRLTVV.

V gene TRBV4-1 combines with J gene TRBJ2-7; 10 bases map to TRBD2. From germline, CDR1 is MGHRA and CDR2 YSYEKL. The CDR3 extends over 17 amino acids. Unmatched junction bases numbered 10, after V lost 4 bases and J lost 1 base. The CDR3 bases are TGCGCCAGCAGCCTCTTAGCGGGAGGCTCCTTATCCTACGAGCAGTACTTC. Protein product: CASSLLAGGSLSYEQYF.

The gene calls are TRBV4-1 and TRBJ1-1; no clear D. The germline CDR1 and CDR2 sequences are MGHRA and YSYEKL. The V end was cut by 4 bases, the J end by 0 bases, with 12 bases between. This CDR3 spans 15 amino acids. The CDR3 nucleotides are TGCGCCAGCAGCCCCCGCGGGGTTTTGAACACTGAAGCTTTCTTT. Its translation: CASSPRGVLNTEAFF.

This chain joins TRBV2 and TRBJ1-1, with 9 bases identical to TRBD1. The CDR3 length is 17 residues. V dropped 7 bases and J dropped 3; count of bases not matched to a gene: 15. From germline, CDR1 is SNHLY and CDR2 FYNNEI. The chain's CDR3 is CASNRRQGELGDTEAFF. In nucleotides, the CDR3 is TGTGCCAGCAATAGGCGACAGGGGGAGCTCGGGGACACTGAAGCTTTCTTT.

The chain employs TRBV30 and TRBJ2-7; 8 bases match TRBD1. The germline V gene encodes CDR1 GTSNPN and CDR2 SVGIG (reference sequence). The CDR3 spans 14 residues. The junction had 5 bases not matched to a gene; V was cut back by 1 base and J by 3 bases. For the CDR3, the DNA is TGTGCCTGGAGTGGACAGGGGACCGGCTACGAGCAGTACTTC. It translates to CAWSGQGTGYEQYF.

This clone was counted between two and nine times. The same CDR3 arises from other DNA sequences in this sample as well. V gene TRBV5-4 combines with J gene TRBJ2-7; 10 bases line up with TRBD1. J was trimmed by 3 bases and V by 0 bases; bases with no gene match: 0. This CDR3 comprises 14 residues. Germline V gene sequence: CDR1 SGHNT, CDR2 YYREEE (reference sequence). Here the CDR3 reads CASSLGTGGYEQYF. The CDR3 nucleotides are TGTGCCAGCAGCTTGGGGACAGGGGGCTACGAGCAGTACTTC.

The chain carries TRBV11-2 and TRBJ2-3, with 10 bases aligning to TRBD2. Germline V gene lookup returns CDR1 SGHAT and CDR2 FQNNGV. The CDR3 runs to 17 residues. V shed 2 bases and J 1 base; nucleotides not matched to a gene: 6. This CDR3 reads CASSLISGGVGTDTQYF. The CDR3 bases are TGTGCCAGCAGCTTAATAAGCGGGGGGGTAGGCACAGATACGCAGTATTTT.

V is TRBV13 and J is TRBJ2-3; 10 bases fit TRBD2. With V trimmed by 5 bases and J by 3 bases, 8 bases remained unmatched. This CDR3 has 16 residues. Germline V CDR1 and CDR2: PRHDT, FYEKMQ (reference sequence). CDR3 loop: CASSHGNSGGTDTQYF. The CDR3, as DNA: TGTGCCAGCAGCCACGGGAATAGCGGGGGGACAGATACGCAGTATTTT.